This T cell receptor (beta chain) was recovered during a study of siplizumab effects on memory and regulatory T cells. Study-level points and caveats: Roughly 75-95% of proliferating CD4+ or CD8+ clones defied assignment to a naive or memory phenotype. The apparent diversity of naive T cells exceeded that of memory cells, and naive T cells seemed to make a major contribution to the alloresponse. Confirmation that proliferating Tregs from siplizumab cultures had suppressive function was not obtained. Alloreactive sequences from unstimulated CD4+ memory cells fell significantly with siplizumab.

J gave up 7 bases and V 7 bases, and 6 bases lay outside the gene matches. The CDR3 spans 12 residues. Germline V gives CDR1 MDHEN, CDR2 SYDVKM. Profiled with immunoSEQ multiplex PCR; TCRdb holds only in-frame clones, not every one. This table has 100,000 or so clones, 85% to 95% appearing once. Of note for this clone: Its target is unknown.

The clonotype originates from a human donor in good health. The chain combines TRBV28 with TRBJ1-1; 7 nucleotides agree with TRBD1. What was sequenced was non-Treg CD4+ T cells sorted from blood. In DNA form, the CDR3 reads TGTGCCAGCATCCTGCAGGGGGATGAAGCTTTCTTT. Amino acids: CASILQGDEAFF.